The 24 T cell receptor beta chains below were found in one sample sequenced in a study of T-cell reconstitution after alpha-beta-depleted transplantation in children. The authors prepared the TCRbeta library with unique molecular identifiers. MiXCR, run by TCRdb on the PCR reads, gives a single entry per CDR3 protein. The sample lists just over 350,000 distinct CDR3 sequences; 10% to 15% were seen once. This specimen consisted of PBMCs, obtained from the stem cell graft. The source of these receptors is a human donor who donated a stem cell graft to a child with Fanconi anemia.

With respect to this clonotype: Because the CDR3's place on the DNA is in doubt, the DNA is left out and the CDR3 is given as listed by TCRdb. The CDR3 region is CASSSSGRSGGISYNEQFF. The chain employs TRBV11-1 and TRBJ2-1; TRBD2, the table's D call, lacks a check against the DNA. The germline V gene has CDR1 SGHAT and CDR2 FQDESV (reference sequence). The CDR3 is 19 residues long, counting both termini.

The CDR3 reads CASSVDPLLAGGFTDTQYF. CDR3 DNA sequence: TGTGCCAGCAGCGTAGATCCCCTACTAGCGGGGGGGTTCACAGATACGCAGTATTTT. The V gene is TRBV9, the J gene TRBJ2-3; TRBD2 matches at 13 bases. Germline assignment: CDR1 SGDLS and CDR2 YYNGEE. The CDR3 length is 19 residues. V lost 0 bases to trimming and J lost 2 bases; unmatched junction nucleotides: 9.

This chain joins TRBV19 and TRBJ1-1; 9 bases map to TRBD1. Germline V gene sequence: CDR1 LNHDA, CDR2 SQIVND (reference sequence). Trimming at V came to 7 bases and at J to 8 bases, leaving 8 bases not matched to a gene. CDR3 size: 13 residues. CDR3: CASTRDRASEAFF. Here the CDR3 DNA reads TGTGCCAGTACCCGGGACAGGGCATCCGAAGCTTTCTTT.

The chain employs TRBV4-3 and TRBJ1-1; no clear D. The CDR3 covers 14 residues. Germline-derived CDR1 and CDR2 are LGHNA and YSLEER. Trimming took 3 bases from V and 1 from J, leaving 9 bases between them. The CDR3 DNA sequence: TGCGCCAGCAGCCATGACGGGTGGAACACTGAAGCTTTCTTT. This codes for CASSHDGWNTEAFF.

Here the CDR3 reads CASSQQGRFYNEQFF. CDR3 DNA: TGTGCCAGCAGCCAACAGGGGCGATTCTACAATGAGCAGTTCTTC. The chain recombines TRBV6-2 or TRBV6-3 with TRBJ2-1, with TRBD1 matching 7 bases. Germline trimming cut 6 bases from V and 3 bases from J; bases unmatched to any gene: 8. CDR1 MNHEY and CDR2 SVGEGT come from the germline V gene. This CDR3 has 15 amino acids.

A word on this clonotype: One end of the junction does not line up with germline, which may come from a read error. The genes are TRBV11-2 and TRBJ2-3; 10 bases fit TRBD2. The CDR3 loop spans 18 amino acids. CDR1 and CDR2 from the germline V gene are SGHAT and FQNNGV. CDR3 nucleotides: TGTGCCAGCACTCACTCAGCGGGGGGGGTTAGTGGCACAGATGCGCAGTATTTT. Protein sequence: CASTHSAGGVSGTDAQYF.

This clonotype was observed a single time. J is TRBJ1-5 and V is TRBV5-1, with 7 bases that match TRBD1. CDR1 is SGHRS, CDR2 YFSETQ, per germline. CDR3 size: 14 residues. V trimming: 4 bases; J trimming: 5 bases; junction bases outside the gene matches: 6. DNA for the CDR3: TGCGCCAGCAGCCCCGGACAGGATGATCAGCCCCAGCATTTT. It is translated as CASSPGQDDQPQHF.

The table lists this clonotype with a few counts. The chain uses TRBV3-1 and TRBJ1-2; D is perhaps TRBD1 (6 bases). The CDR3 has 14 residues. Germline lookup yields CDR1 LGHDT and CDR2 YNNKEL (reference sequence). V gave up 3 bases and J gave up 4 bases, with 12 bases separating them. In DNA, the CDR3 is TGTGCCAGCAGCCAGACGCAGGGGACCTATGGCTACACCTTC. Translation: CASSQTQGTYGYTF. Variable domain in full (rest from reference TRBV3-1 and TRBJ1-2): DTAVSQTPKYLVTQMGNDKSIKCEQNLGHDTMYWYKQDSKKFLKIMFSYNNKELIINETVPNRFSPKSPDKAHLNLHINSLELGDSAVYFCASSQTQGTYGYTFGSGTRLTVV.

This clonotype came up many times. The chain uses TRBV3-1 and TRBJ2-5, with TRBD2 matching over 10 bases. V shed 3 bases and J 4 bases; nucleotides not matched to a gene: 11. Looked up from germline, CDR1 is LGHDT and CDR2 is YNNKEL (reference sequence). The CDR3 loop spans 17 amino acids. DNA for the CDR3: TGTGCCAGCAGCCACGGGGGCAGCGGGGGGGCTCGAGAGACCCAGTACTTC. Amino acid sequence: CASSHGGSGGARETQYF.

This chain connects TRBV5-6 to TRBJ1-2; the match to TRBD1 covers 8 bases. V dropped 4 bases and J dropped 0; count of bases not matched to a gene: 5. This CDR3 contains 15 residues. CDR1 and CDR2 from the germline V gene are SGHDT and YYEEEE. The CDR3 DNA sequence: TGTGCCAGCAGCCAGACAGGGGATGCTAACTATGGCTACACCTTC. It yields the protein CASSQTGDANYGYTF.

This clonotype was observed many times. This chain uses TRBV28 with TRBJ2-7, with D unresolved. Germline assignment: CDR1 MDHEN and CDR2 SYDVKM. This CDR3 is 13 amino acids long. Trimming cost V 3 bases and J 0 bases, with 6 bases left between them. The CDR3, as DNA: TGTGCCAGCAGTTTTAGTACCTCCTACGAGCAGTACGTC. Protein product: CASSFSTSYEQYV.

The CDR3 bases are TGCGCCCTAGGGGCGGGGAATACGAACACCGGGGAGCTGTTTTTT. This sequence encodes CALGAGNTNTGELFF. The chain uses TRBV29-1 and TRBJ2-2, with D possibly matching TRBD2 (6 bases). Germline values: CDR1 SQVTM, CDR2 ANQGSEA. The CDR3 totals 15 residues.

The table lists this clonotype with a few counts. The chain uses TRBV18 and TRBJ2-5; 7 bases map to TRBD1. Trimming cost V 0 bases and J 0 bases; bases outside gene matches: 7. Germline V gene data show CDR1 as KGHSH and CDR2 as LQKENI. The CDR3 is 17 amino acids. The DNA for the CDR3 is TGTGCCAGCTCACCACCCCAGGGGGAAATTTACCAAGAGACCCAGTACTTC. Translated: CASSPPQGEIYQETQYF.

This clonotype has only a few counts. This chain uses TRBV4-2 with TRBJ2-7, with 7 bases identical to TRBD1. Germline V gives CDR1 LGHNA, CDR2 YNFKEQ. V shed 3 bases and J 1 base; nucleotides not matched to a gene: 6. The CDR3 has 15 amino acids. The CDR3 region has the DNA TGTGCCAGCAGCCACCCCGGGACAGCTTCCTACGAGCAGTACTTC. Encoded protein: CASSHPGTASYEQYF.

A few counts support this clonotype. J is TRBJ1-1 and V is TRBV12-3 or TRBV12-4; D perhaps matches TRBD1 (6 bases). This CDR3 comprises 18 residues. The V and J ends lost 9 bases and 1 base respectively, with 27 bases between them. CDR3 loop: CASRPRGGGLAPNTEAFF. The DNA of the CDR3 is TGTGCCAGTAGACCCAGGGGAGGGGGTCTGGCCCCGAACACTGAAGCTTTCTTT.

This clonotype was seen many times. The CDR3 is CASSYTRDGYTF. For the CDR3, the DNA is TGTGCCAGCAGTTACACTCGGGATGGCTACACCTTC. This chain links TRBV6-2 or TRBV6-3 with TRBJ1-2; D gene unclear. The V and J ends lost 2 bases and 6 bases respectively, with 7 bases between them. This CDR3 spans 12 amino acids. Germline V gene sequence: CDR1 MNHEY, CDR2 SVGEGT.

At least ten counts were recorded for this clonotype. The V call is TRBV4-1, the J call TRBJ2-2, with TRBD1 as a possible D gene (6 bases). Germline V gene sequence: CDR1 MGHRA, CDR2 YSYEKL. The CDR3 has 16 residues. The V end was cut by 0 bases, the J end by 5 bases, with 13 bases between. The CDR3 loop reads CASSQDPGQMTGELFF. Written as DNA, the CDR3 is TGCGCCAGCAGCCAAGATCCGGGACAAATGACCGGGGAGCTGTTTTTT.

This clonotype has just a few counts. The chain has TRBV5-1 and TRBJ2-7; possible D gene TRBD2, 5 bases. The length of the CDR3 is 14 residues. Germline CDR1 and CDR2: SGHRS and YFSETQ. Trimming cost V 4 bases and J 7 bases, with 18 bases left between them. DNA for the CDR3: TGCGCCAGCAGCCTGGACGGAGGCTTCGGTGAGCAGTACGTC. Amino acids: CASSLDGGFGEQYV.

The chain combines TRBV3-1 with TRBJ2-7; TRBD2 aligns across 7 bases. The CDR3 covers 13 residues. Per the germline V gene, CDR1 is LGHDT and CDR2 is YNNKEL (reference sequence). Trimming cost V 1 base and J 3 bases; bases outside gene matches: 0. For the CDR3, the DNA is TGTGCCAGCAGCCAAGGCGGGGGCTACGAGCAGTACGTC. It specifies CASSQGGGYEQYV.

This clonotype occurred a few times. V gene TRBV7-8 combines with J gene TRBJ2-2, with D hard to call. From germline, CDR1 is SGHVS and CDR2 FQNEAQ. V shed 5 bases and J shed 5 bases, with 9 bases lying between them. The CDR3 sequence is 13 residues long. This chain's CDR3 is CASSARTTGELFF. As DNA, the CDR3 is TGTGCCAGCAGCGCCAGGACGACCGGGGAGCTGTTTTTT.

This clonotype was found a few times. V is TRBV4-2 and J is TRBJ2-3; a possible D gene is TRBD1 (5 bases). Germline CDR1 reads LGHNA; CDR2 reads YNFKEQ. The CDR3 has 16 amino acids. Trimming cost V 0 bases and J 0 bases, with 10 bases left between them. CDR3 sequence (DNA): TGTGCCAGCAGCCAAGAAGGGGCACTTAGCACAGATACGCAGTATTTT. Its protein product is CASSQEGALSTDTQYF.

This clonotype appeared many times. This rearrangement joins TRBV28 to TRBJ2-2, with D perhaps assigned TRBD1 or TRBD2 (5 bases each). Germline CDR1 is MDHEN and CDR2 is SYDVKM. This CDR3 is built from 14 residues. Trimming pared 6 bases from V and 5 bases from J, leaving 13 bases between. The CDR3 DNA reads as TGTGCCAGCAGCACCGGGACGACAACCGGGGAGCTGTTTTTT. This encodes CASSTGTTTGELFF.

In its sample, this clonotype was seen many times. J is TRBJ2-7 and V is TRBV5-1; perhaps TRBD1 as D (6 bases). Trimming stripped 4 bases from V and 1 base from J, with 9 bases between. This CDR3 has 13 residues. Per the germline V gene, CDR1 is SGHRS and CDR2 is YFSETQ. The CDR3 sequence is CASSPGQSYEQYF. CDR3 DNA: TGCGCCAGCAGCCCCGGACAGTCCTACGAGCAGTACTTC.

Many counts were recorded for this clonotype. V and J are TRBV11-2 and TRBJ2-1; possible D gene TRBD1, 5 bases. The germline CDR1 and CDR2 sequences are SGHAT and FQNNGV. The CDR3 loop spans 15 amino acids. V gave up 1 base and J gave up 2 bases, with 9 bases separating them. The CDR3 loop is CASSLGRQTYNEQFF. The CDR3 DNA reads TGTGCCAGCAGCTTAGGACGACAGACCTACAATGAGCAGTTCTTC. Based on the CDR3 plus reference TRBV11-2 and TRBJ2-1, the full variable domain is EAGVAQSPRYKIIEKRQSVAFWCNPISGHATLYWYQQILGQGPKLLIQFQNNGVVDDSQLPKDRFSAERLKGVDSTLKIQPAKLEDSAVYLCASSLGRQTYNEQFFGPGTRLTVL.